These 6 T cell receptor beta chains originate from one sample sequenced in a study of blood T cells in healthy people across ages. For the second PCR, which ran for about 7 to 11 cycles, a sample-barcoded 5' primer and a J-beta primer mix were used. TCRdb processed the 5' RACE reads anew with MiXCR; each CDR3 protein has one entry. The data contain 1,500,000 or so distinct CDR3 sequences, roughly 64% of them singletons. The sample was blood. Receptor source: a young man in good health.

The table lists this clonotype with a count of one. The CDR3 reads CASSRGTSGRETQYF. The CDR3 bases are TGCGCCAGCAGCCGTGGGACTAGCGGGAGAGAGACCCAGTACTTC. The chain joins TRBV5-1 to TRBJ2-5; TRBD2 agrees at 14 bases. V was pared by 4 bases and J by 4 bases, with 3 bases of the junction left unmatched. CDR1 is SGHRS, CDR2 YFSETQ, per germline. This CDR3 is built from 15 residues. Based on the CDR3 plus reference TRBV5-1 and TRBJ2-5, the full variable domain is KAGVTQTPRYLIKTRGQQVTLSCSPISGHRSVSWYQQTPGQGLQFLFEYFSETQRNKGNFPGRFSGRQFSNSRSEMNVSTLELGDSALYLCASSRGTSGRETQYFGPGTRLLVL.

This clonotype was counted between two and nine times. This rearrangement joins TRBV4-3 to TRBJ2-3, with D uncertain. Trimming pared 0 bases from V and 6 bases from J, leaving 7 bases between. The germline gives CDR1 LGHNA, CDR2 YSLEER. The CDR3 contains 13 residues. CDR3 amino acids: CASSQDLMDTQYF. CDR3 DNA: TGCGCCAGCAGCCAAGATCTGATGGATACGCAGTATTTT.

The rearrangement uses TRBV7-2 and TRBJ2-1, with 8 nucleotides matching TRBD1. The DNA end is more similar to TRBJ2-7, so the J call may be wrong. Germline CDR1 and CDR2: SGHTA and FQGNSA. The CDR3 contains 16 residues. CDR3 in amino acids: CASTQLGQDPYNEQYF. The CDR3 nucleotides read TGTGCCAGCACCCAGCTGGGACAGGACCCCTACAATGAGCAGTACTTC.

DNA of the CDR3: TGTGCCAGCAGTGAAGGGGGGCAAAGCACAGATACGCAGTATTTT. This sequence encodes CASSEGGQSTDTQYF. J is TRBJ2-3 and V is TRBV2, with D maybe TRBD1 (6 bases). The CDR3 consists of 15 residues. Germline V lookup: CDR1 SNHLY, CDR2 FYNNEI. Trimming pared 1 base from V and 0 bases from J, leaving 8 bases between.

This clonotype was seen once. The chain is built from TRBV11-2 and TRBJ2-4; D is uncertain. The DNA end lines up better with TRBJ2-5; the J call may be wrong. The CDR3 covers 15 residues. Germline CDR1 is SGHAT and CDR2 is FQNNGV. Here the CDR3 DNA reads TGTGCCAGCAGCTTAGCATGGTCAGCCCAAGAGACCCAGTACTTC. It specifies CASSLAWSAQETQYF.

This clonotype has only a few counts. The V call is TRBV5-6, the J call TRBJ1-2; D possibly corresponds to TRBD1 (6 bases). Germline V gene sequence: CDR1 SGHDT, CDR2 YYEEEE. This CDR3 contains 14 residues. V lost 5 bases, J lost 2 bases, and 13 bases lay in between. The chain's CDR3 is CASRGRTDNYGYTF. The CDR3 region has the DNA TGTGCCAGCAGGGGGAGGACAGACAACTATGGCTACACCTTC.